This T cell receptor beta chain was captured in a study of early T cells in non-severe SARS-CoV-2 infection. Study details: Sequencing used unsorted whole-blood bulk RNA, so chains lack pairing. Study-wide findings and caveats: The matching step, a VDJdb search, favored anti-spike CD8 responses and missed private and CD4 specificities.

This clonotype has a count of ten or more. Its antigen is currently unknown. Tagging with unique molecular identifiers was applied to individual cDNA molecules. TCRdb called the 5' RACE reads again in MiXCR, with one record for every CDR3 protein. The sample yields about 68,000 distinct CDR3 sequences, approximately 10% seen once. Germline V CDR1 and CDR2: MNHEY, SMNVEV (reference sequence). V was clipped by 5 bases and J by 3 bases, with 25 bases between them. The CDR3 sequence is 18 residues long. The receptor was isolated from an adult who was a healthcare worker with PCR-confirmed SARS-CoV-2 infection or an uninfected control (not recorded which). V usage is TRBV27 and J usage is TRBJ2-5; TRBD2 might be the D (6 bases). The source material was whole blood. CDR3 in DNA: TGTGCCAGCAGTAAGCTCGCAGTCCCCGGAGGGGTTGAAGAGACCCAGTACTTC. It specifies CASSKLAVPGGVEETQYF.